A single sample gave rise to the 7 T cell receptor beta chains below, sequenced in a study of T cell changes during pregnancy in multiple sclerosis. Some clones are missing from TCRdb's copy, which holds only in-frame ones; the method was immunoSEQ multiplex PCR. This sample yields under 4,000 clones, of which approximately 84% are seen a single time; about 16% belongs to the top ten. This sample comprised CD8+ T cells from peripheral blood mononuclear cells, obtained in the first trimester of pregnancy. These receptors originate from a female donor in good health, enrolled as a control in a pregnancy study.

This sequence joins TRBV4-2 and TRBJ2-7; 8 positions match TRBD2. Germline V CDR1 and CDR2: LGHNA, YNFKEQ. J was trimmed by 1 base and V by 1 base; bases with no gene match: 3. This CDR3 has 15 amino acids. In DNA, the CDR3 is TGTGCCAGCAGCCAAGCGACTAGCGAGTCCTACGAGCAGTACTTC. It is translated as CASSQATSESYEQYF.

This sequence joins TRBV15 and TRBJ2-2; 11 bases match TRBD2. The length of the CDR3 is 15 residues. V trimming: 8 bases; J trimming: 3 bases; junction bases outside the gene matches: 5. CDR1 and CDR2 from the germline V gene are LNHNV and YYDKDF (reference sequence). The CDR3 DNA reads TGTGCCACCGGGGTGGGACTAGCGGACACCGGGGAGCTGTTTTTT. It encodes CATGVGLADTGELFF.

By proportion, this clone is medium-sized (0.01 to 0.1%). Here the CDR3 DNA reads TGTGCCAGCGCCGGGACAGGGGACTATGGCTACACCTTC. This encodes CASAGTGDYGYTF. This chain links TRBV13 with TRBJ1-2; 10 bases are shared with TRBD1. V dropped 8 bases and J dropped 3; count of bases not matched to a gene: 3. The CDR3 spans 13 residues. The germline V gene has CDR1 PRHDT and CDR2 FYEKMQ (reference sequence). The full variable domain, its missing parts supplied by reference TRBV13 and TRBJ1-2, is AAGVIQSPRHLIKEKRETATLKCYPIPRHDTVYWYQQGPGQDPQFLISFYEKMQSDKGSIPDRFSAQQFSDYHSELNMSSLELGDSALYFCASAGTGDYGYTFGSGTRLTVV.

The rearrangement uses TRBV30 and TRBJ1-1; no firm D call. The CDR3 is made up of 15 amino acids. V was clipped by 0 bases and J by 10 bases, with 21 bases between them. The V gene's germline CDR1 is GTSNPN and CDR2 SVGIG (reference sequence). The CDR3 region is CAWSVHHSLVRRAFF. CDR3 in DNA: TGTGCCTGGAGTGTACATCACAGTTTGGTCCGCAGAGCTTTCTTT.

V gene TRBV19 combines with J gene TRBJ1-1; D remains ambiguous. V lost 5 bases and J lost 6, with 22 bases in between. The CDR3 totals 16 residues. Germline V gene sequence: CDR1 LNHDA, CDR2 SQIVND (reference sequence). CDR3 sequence: CASSRGDPLAWAEAFF. As DNA, the CDR3 is TGTGCCAGTAGTCGCGGGGATCCATTGGCGTGGGCTGAAGCTTTCTTT.

V is TRBV10-3 and J is TRBJ2-7, with TRBD2 matching over 7 bases. Looked up from germline, CDR1 is ENHRY and CDR2 is SYGVKD. V was pared by 2 bases and J by 4 bases, with 5 bases of the junction left unmatched. The CDR3 spans 14 residues. The CDR3 DNA reads TGTGCCATCAGTGAGGGAGGCGGGGGTTACGAGCAGTACTTC. This translates into CAISEGGGGYEQYF.

V gene TRBV27 combines with J gene TRBJ1-1, with D possibly being TRBD1 (5 bases). Trimming removed 2 bases at V and 1 base at J, with 5 bases between. This CDR3 has 13 amino acids. The germline CDR1 and CDR2 sequences are MNHEY and SMNVEV (reference sequence). DNA for the CDR3: TGTGCCAGCAGTTTAGACAGGAACACTGAAGCTTTCTTT. Translated, it gives CASSLDRNTEAFF.